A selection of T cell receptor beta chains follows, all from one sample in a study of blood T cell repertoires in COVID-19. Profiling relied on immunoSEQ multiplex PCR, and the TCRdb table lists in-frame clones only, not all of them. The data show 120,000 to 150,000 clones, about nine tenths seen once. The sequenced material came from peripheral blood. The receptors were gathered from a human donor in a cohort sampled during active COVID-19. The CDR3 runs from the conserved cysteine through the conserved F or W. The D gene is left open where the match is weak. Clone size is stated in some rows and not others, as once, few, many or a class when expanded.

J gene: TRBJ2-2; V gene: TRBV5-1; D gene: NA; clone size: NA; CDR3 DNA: TGCGCCAGCAGGGCAGGCGTGAACACCGGGGAGCTGTTTTTT; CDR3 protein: CASRAGVNTGELFF
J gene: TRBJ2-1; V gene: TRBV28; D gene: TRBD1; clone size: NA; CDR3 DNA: TGTGCCAGCAGTTTAGTGCCGGGACAGGGAGGGGATGAGCAGTTCTTC; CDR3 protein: CASSLVPGQGGDEQFF
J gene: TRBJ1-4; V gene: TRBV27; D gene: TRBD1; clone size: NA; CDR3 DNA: TGTGCCAGCAGCCCCCTCGACAGGGGAAGGGAAAAACTGTTTTTT; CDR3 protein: CASSPLDRGREKLFF
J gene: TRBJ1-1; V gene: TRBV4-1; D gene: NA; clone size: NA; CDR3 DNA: TGCGCCAGCAGCCAAGGTGAGGCGAACACTGAAGCTTTCTTT; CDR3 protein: CASSQGEANTEAFF
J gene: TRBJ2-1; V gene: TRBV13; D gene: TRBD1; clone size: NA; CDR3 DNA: TGTGCCAGCAGCTCCCTTAATTGGGGACAGGGAAAGAAAAATGAGCAGTTCTTC; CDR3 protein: CASSSLNWGQGKKNEQFF
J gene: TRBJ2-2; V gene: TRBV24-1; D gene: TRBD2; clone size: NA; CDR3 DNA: TGTGCCACCAGTGATGGCGGGGGTAGGGGGGAGCTGTTTTTT; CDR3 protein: CATSDGGGRGELFF
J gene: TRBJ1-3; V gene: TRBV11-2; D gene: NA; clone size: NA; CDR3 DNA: TGTGCCAGCAGCCCACTTACTGCAAACACCATATATTTT; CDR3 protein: CASSPLTANTIYF
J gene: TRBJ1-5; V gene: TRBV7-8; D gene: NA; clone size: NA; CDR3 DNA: TGTGCCAGCAGCTTAGACAGGGCAGCTCAGCCCCAGCATTTT; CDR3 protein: CASSLDRAAQPQHF
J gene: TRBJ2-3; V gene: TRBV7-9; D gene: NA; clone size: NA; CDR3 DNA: TGTGCCAGCAGCTTAGGTGGGGGCCTGGGAGATACGCAGTATTTT; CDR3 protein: CASSLGGGLGDTQYF
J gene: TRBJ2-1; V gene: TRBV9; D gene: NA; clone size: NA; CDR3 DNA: TGTGCCAGCAGCCTCACAGGAGTACCCTTCAATGAGCAGTTCTTC; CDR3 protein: CASSLTGVPFNEQFF
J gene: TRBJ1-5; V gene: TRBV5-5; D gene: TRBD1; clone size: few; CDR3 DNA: TGTGCCAGCAGCCGCACCTGGACCACAGGGGTGAGGCAGCCCCAGCATTTT; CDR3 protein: CASSRTWTTGVRQPQHF
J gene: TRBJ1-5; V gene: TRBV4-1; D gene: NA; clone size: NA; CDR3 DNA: TGCGCCAGCAGCCAACTCCAGGGTCAGGGTGGTCAGCCCCAGCATTTT; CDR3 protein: CASSQLQGQGGQPQHF
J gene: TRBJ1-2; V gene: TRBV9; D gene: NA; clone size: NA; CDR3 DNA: TGTGCCAGCAGCGTAGCGGGGAAGGCAGATGGCTACACCTTC; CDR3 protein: CASSVAGKADGYTF
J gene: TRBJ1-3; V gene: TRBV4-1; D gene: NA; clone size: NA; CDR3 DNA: TGCGCCAGCAGCCAGCTTTTTTCCAGGGACACAGGCTCTGGAAACACCATATATTTT; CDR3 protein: CASSQLFSRDTGSGNTIYF
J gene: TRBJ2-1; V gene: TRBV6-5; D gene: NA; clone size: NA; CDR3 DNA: TGTGCCAGCAGTTACTCGACTAGGCCGGCTGAGCAGTTCTTC; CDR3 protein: CASSYSTRPAEQFF
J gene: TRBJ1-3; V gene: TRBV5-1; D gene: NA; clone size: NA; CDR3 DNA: TGCGCCAGCAGCCCCTCGGGGAGCTCTGGAAACACCATATATTTT; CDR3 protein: CASSPSGSSGNTIYF